The 17 T cell receptor beta chains below come from one sample, sequenced in a study of blood T cell repertoires in COVID-19. Sequenced by immunoSEQ multiplex PCR; TCRdb stores in-frame clones only, minus some. This table has roughly 87,000 clones, about 88% appearing once. The specimen was peripheral blood. The origin of the receptors is an elderly woman with active COVID-19.

This clone was detected only once. The rearrangement joins TRBV6-2 or TRBV6-3 to TRBJ2-2, with 7 bases identical to TRBD2. The germline V gene encodes CDR1 MNHEY and CDR2 SVGEGT. J gave up 4 bases and V 2 bases, and 7 bases lay outside the gene matches. The CDR3 has 16 amino acids. The CDR3 DNA reads as TGTGCCAGCAGTTACAGGCGGGAGATTTTCACCGGGGAGCTGTTTTTT. Amino acids: CASSYRREIFTGELFF.

This clone was seen just once. V is TRBV7-2 and J is TRBJ2-1; 8 bases are a match to TRBD1. The CDR3 runs 16 residues. CDR1 is SGHTA and CDR2 is FQGNSA in the germline V gene. V lost 6 bases and J lost 1; bases outside the gene matches: 8. CDR3 in DNA: TGTGCCAGCAGAAGGACAGGGACCGTTTCCTACAATGAGCAGTTCTTC. Translated: CASRRTGTVSYNEQFF.

This clone occurred a few times. The chain is built from TRBV11-3 and TRBJ2-1; 8 bases line up with TRBD2. Germline V gives CDR1 SGHNT, CDR2 YENEEA. The CDR3 runs to 14 residues. V trimming: 5 bases; J trimming: 3 bases; junction bases outside the gene matches: 3. The CDR3 loop reads CASSHTSGYNEQFF. In DNA form, the CDR3 reads TGTGCCAGCAGCCACACTAGCGGCTACAATGAGCAGTTCTTC. Based on the CDR3 plus reference TRBV11-3 and TRBJ2-1, the full variable domain is EAGVVQSPRYKIIEKKQPVAFWCNPISGHNTLYWYLQNLGQGPELLIRYENEEAVDDSQLPKDRFSAERLKGVDSTLKIQPAELGDSAVYLCASSHTSGYNEQFFGPGTRLTVL.

The genes are TRBV4-1 and TRBJ2-5; 7 positions match TRBD2. The ends lost 1 base at V and 6 bases at J; junction bases unmatched: 8. The CDR3 contains 15 residues. CDR1 and CDR2 from the germline V gene are MGHRA and YSYEKL. CDR3 in DNA: TGCGCCAGCAGCCAAGGTCCGGGGAGGGCCAAGACCCAGTACTTC. Amino acid sequence: CASSQGPGRAKTQYF.

This clone was recorded only once. CDR3 in amino acids: CASSLMAGTGDNEQFF. The DNA of the CDR3 is TGTGCCAGCAGCTTAATGGCGGGGACAGGCGACAATGAGCAGTTCTTC. This rearrangement joins TRBV7-3 to TRBJ2-1; 8 bases map to TRBD1. CDR1 and CDR2 (germline): SGHTA, FQGTGA. This CDR3 is built from 16 residues. The V gene end was trimmed by 1 base and the J gene end by 5 bases; junction bases not matched to a gene: 7.

The genes are TRBV13 and TRBJ1-1, with TRBD1 as a possible D gene (6 bases). Germline CDR1 PRHDT, CDR2 FYEKMQ (reference sequence). This CDR3 contains 13 residues. V lost 5 bases and J 5 bases, leaving 12 bases between the germline ends. The CDR3 spells CASSKYRATEAFF. DNA for the CDR3: TGTGCCAGCAGCAAGTACAGGGCGACTGAAGCTTTCTTT.

The V and J genes are TRBV5-4 and TRBJ1-2; a weak D match, TRBD1 (5 bases). This CDR3 is built from 14 residues. Germline CDR1 reads SGHNT; CDR2 reads YYREEE (reference sequence). V lost 2 bases to trimming and J lost 4 bases, with 12 bases between them. The CDR3, as DNA: TGTGCCAGCAGCTTAAGCAGGGAGGGCTATGGCTACACCTTC. This encodes CASSLSREGYGYTF.

J is TRBJ1-5 and V is TRBV28, with D unclear. V was clipped by 2 bases and J by 5 bases, with 13 bases between them. The germline V gene encodes CDR1 MDHEN and CDR2 SYDVKM. The CDR3 spans 15 residues. The CDR3 bases are TGTGCCAGCAGTTTACGAGGACTTAGGGATCAGCCCCAGCATTTT. It yields the protein CASSLRGLRDQPQHF.

The J gene is TRBJ2-3, the V gene TRBV4-2; TRBD2 agrees at 13 bases. Germline CDR1 reads LGHNA; CDR2 reads YNFKEQ. The CDR3 runs to 16 residues. Unmatched junction bases numbered 4, after V lost 0 bases and J lost 7 bases. The CDR3 sequence: CASSQELAGGQNTQYF. CDR3 DNA: TGTGCCAGCAGCCAAGAACTAGCGGGAGGGCAAAATACGCAGTATTTT.

The chain uses TRBV27 and TRBJ2-7; D unclear. This CDR3 has 13 residues. V lost 5 bases to trimming and J lost 2 bases, with 10 bases between them. Germline-derived CDR1 and CDR2 are MNHEY and SMNVEV (reference sequence). The CDR3 loop is CASSTTNPYEQYF. DNA for the CDR3: TGTGCCAGCAGTACCACAAACCCCTACGAGCAGTACTTC.

The sample holds one count of this clone. CDR3 DNA sequence: TGCGCCAGCAGCGGAGCGGTAGCGAACACCGGGGAGCTGTTTTTT. The encoded protein is CASSGAVANTGELFF. The V and J genes are TRBV5-1 and TRBJ2-2; D possibly corresponds to TRBD2 (5 bases). The CDR3 is made up of 15 amino acids. Trimming removed 4 bases at V and 0 bases at J, with 10 bases between. Per the germline V gene, CDR1 is SGHRS and CDR2 is YFSETQ.

This clone was seen only once. This sequence joins TRBV18 and TRBJ2-2; tentative D call: TRBD2 (6 bases). CDR3 length: 16 residues. Between the trimmed V and J ends, which lost 4 bases and 6 bases, there was a span of 18 bases. CDR1 and CDR2 (germline): KGHSH, LQKENI. CDR3 in DNA: TGTGCCAGCTCACGGAACCGGGACTCCTCCTCCGGGGAGCTGTTTTTT. Translation gives CASSRNRDSSSGELFF.

This clone has a single count. V and J are TRBV12-3 or TRBV12-4 and TRBJ2-7; D might be TRBD2 (6 bases). The V end was cut by 7 bases, the J end by 6 bases, with 16 bases between. CDR3 size: 13 residues. The CDR3: CASTLGGIVEQYF. CDR3 in DNA: TGTGCCAGCACATTAGGCGGGATAGTCGAGCAGTACTTC.

The chain links TRBV4-1 to TRBJ2-3, with 10 bases aligning to TRBD2. The germline gives CDR1 MGHRA, CDR2 YSYEKL. CDR3 length: 16 residues. The V and J ends lost 4 bases and 3 bases, in that order; junction bases with no gene match: 7. CDR3 residues: CASSLLLAGLTDTQYF. For the CDR3, the DNA is TGCGCCAGCAGCCTTTTACTAGCGGGGTTGACAGATACGCAGTATTTT.

CDR3 nucleotides: TGTGCCAGCAGCGTGGGACTAGCGGGAGGGCCGGGGGCCAACGTCCTGACTTTC. Protein sequence: CASSVGLAGGPGANVLTF. This chain links TRBV9 with TRBJ2-6; 16 positions match TRBD2. The CDR3 is 18 amino acids. The V gene's germline CDR1 is SGDLS and CDR2 YYNGEE. V dropped 2 bases and J dropped 4; count of bases not matched to a gene: 3.

CDR3 DNA sequence: TGTGCCAGCAGCAGAGGACAGCTAGGGGCGGGCTACACCTTC. Translation gives CASSRGQLGAGYTF. The chain employs TRBV11-2 and TRBJ1-2; D may be TRBD1 (6 bases). The germline V gene encodes CDR1 SGHAT and CDR2 FQNNGV. The ends were cut back, 5 bases at V and 8 bases at J, with 18 bases in the middle. This CDR3 comprises 14 residues.

V is TRBV15 and J is TRBJ2-7, with 8 bases that match TRBD1. Germline lookup yields CDR1 LNHNV and CDR2 YYDKDF (reference sequence). The CDR3 totals 15 residues. V shed 2 bases, J shed 6 bases, and the junction held 9 bases outside the gene matches. CDR3: CATSRYPGQESEQYF. The CDR3 bases are TGTGCCACCAGCAGATACCCGGGACAGGAAAGCGAGCAGTACTTC.